Each of the 22 T cell receptor beta chains below was sequenced from the same sample in a study of beta chain features in type 1 diabetes. Study outcomes and limitations: Among all four CD4+ subsets, Type 1 diabetes patients had TCRB CDR3s that were moderately but significantly shorter.

For these TCRs, the target antigens are not known. Expressed TCRB transcripts got sequenced, as all isolated RNA was reverse transcribed. Method: immunoSEQ multiplex PCR; TCRdb's copy keeps in-frame clones and lacks some. Here the sample spans about 15,000 clones, 55% to 75% being singletons. Specimen: Tregs from blood. Receptor source: a man aged 25-45 years with type 1 diabetes.

This chain links TRBV6-5 with TRBJ2-3; 7 bases are shared with TRBD1. CDR1 and CDR2 (germline): MNHEY, SVGAGI. The CDR3 spans 14 residues. Trimming at V came to 6 bases and at J to 0 bases, leaving 3 bases not matched to a gene. As DNA, the CDR3 is TGTGCCAGCAGATGGGACAGAAGCACAGATACGCAGTATTTT. Its translation is CASRWDRSTDTQYF.

The chain combines TRBV7-2 with TRBJ1-2; 8 bases are a match to TRBD1. V dropped 8 bases and J dropped 5; count of bases not matched to a gene: 7. The CDR3 consists of 13 residues. Germline lookup yields CDR1 SGHTA and CDR2 FQGNSA. The CDR3 protein is CASPGTGGYGYTF. In nucleotides, the CDR3 is TGTGCCAGCCCCGGGACAGGCGGGTATGGCTACACCTTC.

This clone occurred a few times. The V call is TRBV10-2, the J call TRBJ1-1; no clear D gene. The CDR3 contains 11 residues. Germline V gene sequence: CDR1 WSHSY, CDR2 SAAADI. The ends were cut back, 8 bases at V and 3 bases at J, with 7 bases in the middle. The CDR3 nucleotides read TGCGCCAGCCGGGAGGACACTGAAGCTTTCTTT. Amino acids: CASREDTEAFF.

The chain is built from TRBV11-2 and TRBJ2-2; 13 nucleotides match TRBD2. Germline V gene data show CDR1 as SGHAT and CDR2 as FQNNGV. V lost 1 base and J lost 5; bases outside the gene matches: 4. The CDR3 has 17 residues. The CDR3 DNA reads as TGTGCCAGCAGCTTAGGACTAGCGGGGGGCGGAACCGGGGAGCTGTTTTTT. This codes for CASSLGLAGGGTGELFF.

The chain links TRBV7-8 to TRBJ2-7; 10 bases align to TRBD1. The length of the CDR3 is 15 residues. V was pared by 1 base and J by 0 bases, with 0 bases of the junction left unmatched. CDR1 SGHVS and CDR2 FQNEAQ come from the germline V gene. The DNA of the CDR3 is TGTGCCAGCAGCTTAGGGACAGGGGGCTCCTACGAGCAGTACTTC. It encodes CASSLGTGGSYEQYF.

The chain combines TRBV5-1 with TRBJ2-7; TRBD1 agrees at 10 bases. Germline CDR1 and CDR2: SGHRS and YFSETQ. The CDR3 has 14 amino acids. Unmatched junction bases numbered 7, after V lost 3 bases and J lost 7 bases. This CDR3 reads CASSSGPGQGEQYF. CDR3 DNA: TGCGCCAGCAGCTCCGGGCCGGGACAGGGGGAGCAGTACTTC.

This clone occurred a few times. The chain carries TRBV11-2 and TRBJ1-5; 7 nucleotides align to TRBD1. The CDR3 has 17 residues. V shed 0 bases and J 1 base; nucleotides not matched to a gene: 6. Germline V lookup: CDR1 SGHAT, CDR2 FQNNGV. The CDR3 DNA follows: TGTGCCAGCAGCTTAGAGAGGTCAGGGGGGAGCAATCAGCCCCAGCATTTT. This codes for CASSLERSGGSNQPQHF. Using reference TRBV11-2 and TRBJ1-5 for the parts outside the CDR3, the full variable domain is EAGVAQSPRYKIIEKRQSVAFWCNPISGHATLYWYQQILGQGPKLLIQFQNNGVVDDSQLPKDRFSAERLKGVDSTLKIQPAKLEDSAVYLCASSLERSGGSNQPQHFGDGTRLSIL.

This clone has a handful of counts. This chain joins TRBV6-1 and TRBJ1-6; D is undetermined. The CDR3 covers 15 residues. The V gene's germline CDR1 is MNHNS and CDR2 SASEGT. V lost 6 bases and J lost 0, with 9 bases in between. This CDR3 reads CASSVRSSYNSPLHF. CDR3 nucleotide sequence: TGTGCCAGCAGCGTACGTAGCTCCTATAATTCACCCCTCCACTTT.

This clone was seen a few times. The chain carries TRBV6-6 and TRBJ1-4; D ambiguous. The length of the CDR3 is 14 residues. V lost 2 bases and J lost 9, with 13 bases in between. Germline V gene sequence: CDR1 MNHNY, CDR2 SVGAGI (reference sequence). The DNA of the CDR3 is TGTGCCAGCAGTTACAGGGAGGCTTTGAAAAAACTGTTTTTT. Amino acid sequence: CASSYREALKKLFF.

This clone was observed a few times. The gene calls are TRBV2 and TRBJ1-1, with D hard to call. Germline V gene data show CDR1 as SNHLY and CDR2 as FYNNEI. V lost 8 bases to trimming and J lost 6 bases, with 13 bases between them. The CDR3 extends over 12 amino acids. The CDR3 loop reads CASQLILAEAFF. The CDR3 bases are TGTGCCAGCCAACTCATCCTCGCTGAAGCTTTCTTT.

The chain recombines TRBV6-5 with TRBJ1-1; TRBD1 matches at 8 bases. Germline V gene lookup returns CDR1 MNHEY and CDR2 SVGAGI. The ends lost 3 bases at V and 1 base at J; junction bases unmatched: 1. The CDR3 consists of 14 residues. The DNA for the CDR3 is TGTGCCAGCAGTTATACAGGGGGGAACACTGAAGCTTTCTTT. This encodes CASSYTGGNTEAFF.

The V call is TRBV5-1, the J call TRBJ2-1, with D perhaps matching TRBD1 (9 bases). Trimming removed 3 bases at V and 3 bases at J, with 22 bases between. The CDR3 contains 18 residues. Germline V gene data show CDR1 as SGHRS and CDR2 as YFSETQ. For the CDR3, the DNA is TGCGCCAGCAGCTACCGGGGGGGGACAGGGATACTCTACAATGAGCAGTTCTTC. It specifies CASSYRGGTGILYNEQFF.

The gene calls are TRBV29-1 and TRBJ2-1; 7 nucleotides match TRBD1. CDR1 is SQVTM, CDR2 ANQGSEA, per germline. This CDR3 spans 15 amino acids. V trimming: 4 bases; J trimming: 6 bases; junction bases outside the gene matches: 12. CDR3: CSVGLDRRHGNEQFF. CDR3 sequence (DNA): TGCAGCGTTGGCCTGGACAGGCGACACGGCAATGAGCAGTTCTTC.

The chain uses TRBV19 and TRBJ2-7; a weak D match, TRBD1 (5 bases). Germline CDR1 LNHDA, CDR2 SQIVND (reference sequence). This CDR3 is 14 amino acids long. The V gene lost 4 bases and the J gene lost 0 bases, with 10 bases spanning the gap. CDR3 in DNA: TGTGCCAGTAGTACAGGGCTCGGCTCCTACGAGCAGTACTTC. This codes for CASSTGLGSYEQYF.

This clone came up a few times. J is TRBJ1-5 and V is TRBV6-5; 7 bases agree with TRBD1. CDR1 is MNHEY, CDR2 SVGAGI, per germline. V shed 6 bases and J 5 bases; nucleotides not matched to a gene: 4. The CDR3 contains 13 residues. For the CDR3, the DNA is TGTGCCAGCAGGGGACAGCTTGATCAGCCCCAGCATTTT. It encodes CASRGQLDQPQHF.

The V gene is TRBV5-1, the J gene TRBJ2-3, with 13 bases lining up with TRBD2. The CDR3 has 18 amino acids. V shed 3 bases and J 6 bases; nucleotides not matched to a gene: 13. From germline, CDR1 is SGHRS and CDR2 YFSETQ. The CDR3, as DNA: TGCGCCAGCAGCTGGGGGACTAGCGGGATAGTGGCGGGCGATACGCAGTATTTT. Encoded protein: CASSWGTSGIVAGDTQYF.

The chain combines TRBV5-4 with TRBJ2-3; D unclear. This CDR3 comprises 13 residues. V lost 0 bases to trimming and J lost 8 bases, with 10 bases between them. Per germline, CDR1 SGHNT and CDR2 YYREEE (reference sequence). In nucleotides, the CDR3 is TGTGCCAGCAGCTTGGGGCAAAGAGGTACGCAGTATTTT. This sequence encodes CASSLGQRGTQYF. Variable domain in full (rest from reference TRBV5-4 and TRBJ2-3): ETGVTQSPTHLIKTRGQQVTLRCSSQSGHNTVSWYQQALGQGPQFIFQYYREEENGRGNFPPRFSGLQFPNYSSELNVNALELDDSALYLCASSLGQRGTQYFGPGTRLTVL.

V gene TRBV23-1 combines with J gene TRBJ2-2, with D hard to call. TRBV23-1 is noted as an ORF with a role that remains uncertain. This CDR3 comprises 15 residues. V lost 0 bases, J lost 13 bases, and 18 bases lay in between. CDR3 sequence (DNA): TGCGCCAGCAGTCAATCGAAGCGTAGGCCTAGTTTGCTGTTTTTT. This encodes CASSQSKRRPSLLFF.

The chain carries TRBV10-3 and TRBJ1-5; tentative D call: TRBD1 (6 bases). Per the germline V gene, CDR1 is ENHRY and CDR2 is SYGVKD. The CDR3 is made up of 14 amino acids. The ends were cut back, 4 bases at V and 4 bases at J, with 11 bases in the middle. CDR3 bases: TGTGCCATCAGTGCAGGGGAACCGAATCAGCCCCAGCATTTT. This codes for CAISAGEPNQPQHF.

By proportion, this clone is large. CDR3 nucleotides: TGTGCCAGCAGCAAAGGCGGACAGGGGGCAGGGACTGAAGCTTTCTTT. Translated: CASSKGGQGAGTEAFF. The chain carries TRBV21-1 and TRBJ1-1; the D segment call TRBD1 is taken from the table without a DNA check. TRBV21-1 is assigned pseudogene status. The CDR3 has 16 amino acids.

This rearrangement joins TRBV4-1 to TRBJ1-5; a possible D gene is TRBD1 (5 bases). Germline V lookup: CDR1 MGHRA, CDR2 YSYEKL. With 0 bases removed from V and 9 bases from J, the gap between germline ends came to 15 bases. The CDR3 sequence is 15 residues long. The CDR3 nucleotides read TGCGCCAGCAGCCAAGATCGGGGGTCAAGTGGGCCCCAGCATTTT. Its translation is CASSQDRGSSGPQHF.

V usage is TRBV5-4 and J usage is TRBJ1-5; 7 bases agree with TRBD1. CDR1 is SGHNT and CDR2 is YYREEE in the germline V gene (reference sequence). This CDR3 spans 15 amino acids. V gave up 4 bases and J gave up 3 bases; unmatched junction bases: 7. Written as DNA, the CDR3 is TGTGCCAGCAGCAACCGGGACAGACTCAATCAGCCCCAGCATTTT. Translating it yields CASSNRDRLNQPQHF.